The 24 T cell receptor beta chains given below trace back to one sample, sequenced in a study of breast tumors, draining lymph nodes, adjacent tissues. TCRdb called the multiplex PCR reads again in MiXCR, with one record for every CDR3 protein. The table includes tens of thousands of distinct CDR3 sequences, 20% to 25% detected once. Input material: breast tumor tissue. The source of these receptors is a female donor with breast cancer. Some clones in this sample may be carry-over from other donors' samples.

The rearrangement links TRBV6-5 to TRBJ2-7; D gene ambiguous. The CDR3 totals 13 residues. Deletions cut 4 bases from V and 9 bases from J, with 16 bases between. Germline loops: CDR1 MNHEY, CDR2 SVGAGI. The CDR3 bases are TGTGCCAGCAGTTCGCCGGCGGTTGGTGGGCAGTACTTC. It specifies CASSSPAVGGQYF.

This clonotype ranks as medium-sized (0.01 to 0.1%). V gene TRBV12-3 or TRBV12-4 combines with J gene TRBJ1-6, with 9 bases that match TRBD1. Germline trimming cut 6 bases from V and 9 bases from J; bases unmatched to any gene: 6. The CDR3 consists of 14 residues. CDR3 nucleotides: TGTGCCAGCAGCCCGGACAGGGGAAGTTCACCCCTCCACTTT. This sequence encodes CASSPDRGSSPLHF.

This clonotype was seen many times. The chain links TRBV11-2 to TRBJ1-5; 7 positions match TRBD1. J gave up 6 bases and V 1 base, and 6 bases lay outside the gene matches. Germline V lookup: CDR1 SGHAT, CDR2 FQNNGV. The CDR3 loop spans 15 amino acids. CDR3 sequence: CASSLGQGFGQPQHF. The CDR3 DNA is TGTGCCAGCAGCTTAGGACAGGGTTTTGGTCAGCCCCAGCATTTT. Supplemented by reference TRBV11-2 and TRBJ1-5, the full variable domain reads EAGVAQSPRYKIIEKRQSVAFWCNPISGHATLYWYQQILGQGPKLLIQFQNNGVVDDSQLPKDRFSAERLKGVDSTLKIQPAKLEDSAVYLCASSLGQGFGQPQHFGDGTRLSIL.

In regard to this clonotype: A read error may explain this, as a much larger clone is one base away. The chain combines TRBV29-1 with TRBJ2-1; D unresolved. This CDR3 comprises 12 residues. CDR1 SQVTM and CDR2 ANQGSEA come from the germline V gene. V was pared by 7 bases and J by 5 bases, with 12 bases between. CDR3 residues: CSAGRNNNEQFF. CDR3 DNA sequence: TGCAGCGCCGGACGGAATAACAATGAGCAGTTCTTC.

This clonotype was detected only a few times. The chain joins TRBV19 to TRBJ2-4, with TRBD1 as a possible D gene (6 bases). CDR3 length equals 18 residues. Trimming stripped 9 bases from V and 8 bases from J, with 32 bases between. From germline, CDR1 is LNHDA and CDR2 SQIVND (reference sequence). CDR3 sequence: CASTKGYPGAGDWDIQYF. CDR3 sequence (DNA): TGTGCCAGCACAAAGGGATACCCAGGGGCCGGCGATTGGGACATTCAGTACTTC.

This clonotype was recorded many times. The chain links TRBV9 to TRBJ1-4; no definite D call. This CDR3 is built from 17 residues. CDR1 and CDR2 (germline): SGDLS, YYNGEE. The V and J ends lost 4 bases and 2 bases respectively, with 18 bases between them. The CDR3 sequence is CASSPGRRGLTNEKLFF. CDR3 coding DNA: TGTGCCAGCAGCCCAGGCCGACGAGGGCTTACTAATGAAAAACTGTTTTTT.

There are many counts of this clonotype. The chain recombines TRBV4-1 with TRBJ2-2, with D perhaps matching TRBD1 (7 bases). In germline, CDR1 is MGHRA, CDR2 YSYEKL. The CDR3 consists of 18 residues. With 0 bases removed from V and 6 bases from J, the gap between germline ends came to 20 bases. CDR3 residues: CASSQDLFRGATSGELFF. CDR3 DNA sequence: TGCGCCAGCAGCCAAGATCTTTTCAGGGGGGCGACTTCCGGGGAGCTGTTTTTT.

This clonotype was recorded many times. The chain couples TRBV7-3 to TRBJ2-6; D perhaps matches TRBD2 (5 bases). CDR3 length: 16 amino acids. Germline V gene sequence: CDR1 SGHTA, CDR2 FQGTGA. Trimming stripped 2 bases from V and 4 bases from J, with 12 bases between. The CDR3 bases are TGTGCCAGCAGCTTAGGAGGACTTAGCGGGGCCAACGTCCTGACTTTC. Residues: CASSLGGLSGANVLTF. Full variable domain (rest looked up from reference TRBV7-3 and TRBJ2-6): GAGVSQTPSNKVTEKGKYVELRCDPISGHTALYWYRQSLGQGPEFLIYFQGTGAADDSGLPNDRFFAVRPEGSVSTLKIQRTERGDSAVYLCASSLGGLSGANVLTFGAGSRLTVL.

This clonotype appeared many times. The gene calls are TRBV6-6 and TRBJ2-4; 13 nucleotides match TRBD2. V shed 4 bases and J 8 bases; nucleotides not matched to a gene: 11. Germline values: CDR1 MNHNY, CDR2 SVGAGI (reference sequence). This CDR3 spans 17 amino acids. The CDR3 spells CASSSGQTSGRNDIQYF. The CDR3 coding sequence is TGTGCCAGCAGTTCCGGACAGACTAGCGGGAGGAACGACATTCAGTACTTC.

Ten or more counts support this clonotype. V usage is TRBV20-1 and J usage is TRBJ1-4, with 8 bases fitting TRBD1. The CDR3 has 18 amino acids. The germline V gene has CDR1 DFQATT and CDR2 SNEGSKA (reference sequence). Trimming took 3 bases from V and 0 from J; bases not matched to a gene: 12. The CDR3 region is CSASPQGAVVATNEKLFF. CDR3 bases: TGCAGTGCTAGTCCCCAGGGGGCGGTCGTAGCAACTAATGAAAAACTGTTTTTT.

This clonotype has a count of ten or more. The gene calls are TRBV2 and TRBJ1-5; possibly TRBD1 for D (5 bases). V lost 0 bases and J 4 bases, leaving 16 bases between the germline ends. CDR1 is SNHLY, CDR2 FYNNEI, per germline. There are 17 residues in the CDR3. The CDR3 sequence is CASSEAQAWKGNQPQHF. The CDR3 DNA reads as TGTGCCAGCAGTGAAGCGCAGGCTTGGAAGGGGAATCAGCCCCAGCATTTT.

At least ten counts were recorded for this clonotype. The chain is built from TRBV2 and TRBJ2-2; D is unresolved. Per the germline V gene, CDR1 is SNHLY and CDR2 is FYNNEI. The CDR3 is 15 residues long. V lost 4 bases, J lost 5 bases, and 14 bases lay in between. The CDR3 region is CASSGHSRTTGELFF. Here the CDR3 DNA reads TGTGCCAGCAGTGGGCATAGCCGAACAACCGGGGAGCTGTTTTTT.

The gene calls are TRBV11-3 and TRBJ2-6; D gene uncertain. V shed 3 bases and J shed 2 bases, with 20 bases lying between them. Germline CDR1 is SGHNT and CDR2 is YENEEA. The CDR3 extends over 19 amino acids. CDR3 DNA: TGTGCCAGCAGCTTGTTTATCGGGCAAAAGGAGCCTGGGGCCAACGTCCTGACTTTC. It yields the protein CASSLFIGQKEPGANVLTF.

The chain links TRBV2 to TRBJ1-2; D unclear. Trimming left V 4 bases short and J 1 base short, with 7 bases between. The V gene's germline CDR1 is SNHLY and CDR2 FYNNEI. The CDR3 extends over 13 amino acids. In nucleotides, the CDR3 is TGTGCCAGCAGTGTAGAGATTAACTATGGCTACACCTTC. It yields the protein CASSVEINYGYTF.

This clonotype is labeled as medium-sized. The chain employs TRBV27 and TRBJ1-6; 9 bases fit TRBD1. CDR3 length: 14 amino acids. CDR1 MNHEY and CDR2 SMNVEV come from the germline V gene (reference sequence). Trimming removed 6 bases from V and 10 bases from J; junction bases left unmatched: 7. The CDR3 DNA is TGTGCCAGCAGCCGGACAGGGGCTTGGTCACCCCTCCACTTT. It is translated as CASSRTGAWSPLHF.

In this sample, this clonotype is medium-sized (0.01 to 0.1%). The chain joins TRBV2 to TRBJ2-1, with 7 nucleotides matching TRBD2. CDR1 and CDR2 from the germline V gene are SNHLY and FYNNEI. This CDR3 contains 11 residues. V was pared by 8 bases and J by 10 bases, with 5 bases of the junction left unmatched. CDR3 DNA: TGTGCCAGCCGGGAGGACACAGAGCAGTTCTTC. Amino acids: CASREDTEQFF. The entire variable domain, with the rest obtained from reference TRBV2 and TRBJ2-1, is as follows: EPEVTQTPSHQVTQMGQEVILRCVPISNHLYFYWYRQILGQKVEFLVSFYNNEISEKSEIFDDQFSVERPDGSNFTLKIRSTKLEDSAMYFCASREDTEQFFGPGTRLTVL.

This clonotype has a count of ten or more. The gene calls are TRBV5-1 and TRBJ2-7; the D is unclear. CDR3 length: 16 residues. In germline, CDR1 is SGHRS, CDR2 YFSETQ. The V end was cut by 2 bases, the J end by 0 bases, with 15 bases between. The CDR3 is CASSLEELRLSYEQYF. The CDR3 DNA sequence: TGCGCCAGCAGCTTAGAGGAACTACGTCTCTCCTACGAGCAGTACTTC. Full variable domain (outside the CDR3, taken from reference TRBV5-1 and TRBJ2-7): KAGVTQTPRYLIKTRGQQVTLSCSPISGHRSVSWYQQTPGQGLQFLFEYFSETQRNKGNFPGRFSGRQFSNSRSEMNVSTLELGDSALYLCASSLEELRLSYEQYFGPGTRLTVT.

V usage is TRBV20-1 and J usage is TRBJ2-7; D remains unclear. Germline V gene lookup returns CDR1 DFQATT and CDR2 SNEGSKA (reference sequence). CDR3 length equals 12 residues. V lost 0 bases and J 4 bases, leaving 7 bases between the germline ends. CDR3 DNA: TGCAGTGCTAGAGATATTAGGTACGAGCAGTACTTC. As protein: CSARDIRYEQYF.

This clonotype was recorded at least ten times. The chain employs TRBV2 and TRBJ2-7; 10 bases align to TRBD1. The germline V gene encodes CDR1 SNHLY and CDR2 FYNNEI. With V trimmed by 6 bases and J by 5 bases, 7 bases remained unmatched. CDR3 size: 14 residues. The CDR3 nucleotides are TGTGCCAGCAGCCCTCGGACAGGGGGAGACGAGCAGTACTTC. Translation: CASSPRTGGDEQYF. Full variable domain (remainder filled in from reference TRBV2 and TRBJ2-7): EPEVTQTPSHQVTQMGQEVILRCVPISNHLYFYWYRQILGQKVEFLVSFYNNEISEKSEIFDDQFSVERPDGSNFTLKIRSTKLEDSAMYFCASSPRTGGDEQYFGPGTRLTVT.

The chain uses TRBV9 and TRBJ2-1; 9 bases agree with TRBD1. The J segment lost 5 bases and the V segment lost 2 bases, leaving 5 bases of the junction unmatched. CDR3 length equals 15 residues. Germline loops: CDR1 SGDLS, CDR2 YYNGEE. The CDR3: CASSVGQGSHNEQFF. The CDR3 nucleotides read TGTGCCAGCAGCGTCGGACAGGGGAGCCACAATGAGCAGTTCTTC. Full variable domain (rest looked up from reference TRBV9 and TRBJ2-1): DSGVTQTPKHLITATGQRVTLRCSPRSGDLSVYWYQQSLDQGLQFLIQYYNGEERAKGNILERFSAQQFPDLHSELNLSSLELGDSALYFCASSVGQGSHNEQFFGPGTRLTVL.

Remarks on this clonotype: This clone may be a read error of a much larger clone one base away. J is TRBJ2-7 and V is TRBV6-5; 7 bases align to TRBD2. From germline, CDR1 is MNHEY and CDR2 SVGAGI. The CDR3 has 15 amino acids. The V and J ends lost 0 bases and 0 bases, in that order; junction bases with no gene match: 2. The chain's CDR3 is CASSYSGGGSYEQYF. The CDR3 DNA reads TGTGCCAGCAGTTACTCGGGCGGGGGCTCCTACGAGCAGTACTTC.

This clonotype was detected ten times or more. The chain couples TRBV24-1 to TRBJ2-1; 7 nucleotides line up with TRBD1. Germline V gene lookup returns CDR1 KGHDR and CDR2 SFDVKD. The CDR3 is made up of 16 amino acids. The V segment lost 5 bases and the J segment 9 bases; nucleotides outside the gene matches: 15. DNA of the CDR3: TGTGCCACCAGTGCCGGTGGACAGGTTCAATCCCGTGAGCAGTTCTTC. This encodes CATSAGGQVQSREQFF.

This clonotype is medium-sized within its sample. The chain is built from TRBV4-1 and TRBJ2-7; D call uncertain. Trimming pared 4 bases from V and 0 bases from J, leaving 10 bases between. Germline V CDR1 and CDR2: MGHRA, YSYEKL. The CDR3 is made up of 14 amino acids. The CDR3 region has the DNA TGCGCCAGCAGCCCTGGGCAGGACTCCTACGAGCAGTACTTC. Translation: CASSPGQDSYEQYF.

This clonotype is classed as medium-sized. CDR3 amino acids: CASSEQSSTDTQYF. CDR3 DNA: TGTGCCAGCAGTGAACAGTCTAGCACAGATACGCAGTATTTT. The chain employs TRBV2 and TRBJ2-3, with D uncertain. Trimming left V 2 bases short and J 0 bases short, with 6 bases between. The CDR3 extends over 14 amino acids. Germline V lookup: CDR1 SNHLY, CDR2 FYNNEI.